The rows below give T cell receptor beta chains drawn from one sample of a study of T cells in tumors after PD-1 blockade. Some clones are missing from TCRdb's copy, which holds only in-frame ones; the method was immunoSEQ multiplex PCR. This sample has some 1,600 clones, with less than 75% found just once. This sample comprised tumor tissue, obtained before anti-PD-1 treatment. The receptor set was obtained from a human donor with cutaneous squamous cell carcinoma. Both conserved end residues are part of each CDR3. The D gene is left open where the match is weak. Some rows have no size entry. The others give once, few or many, or a class for an expanded clone.

j_call,clone_size,d_call,v_call,cdr3_aa,cdr3_nt
TRBJ1-1,NA,NA,TRBV7-9,CASSETGRSEAFF,TGTGCCAGCAGCGAAACAGGGCGCTCTGAAGCTTTCTTT
TRBJ1-2,once,NA,TRBV6-1,CASSEGTYGYTF,TGTGCCAGCAGTGAGGGGACCTATGGCTACACCTTC
TRBJ2-7,few,TRBD1,TRBV19,CASSMASGTGIYEQYF,TGTGCCAGTAGTATGGCTTCCGGGACAGGGATCTACGAGCAGTACTTC
TRBJ2-2,NA,NA,TRBV2,CASSDRGTWDTGELFF,TGTGCCAGCAGTGACAGGGGTACATGGGACACCGGGGAGCTGTTTTTT
TRBJ1-1,few,NA,TRBV5-1,CASKVTGGNTEAFF,TGCGCCAGCAAGGTGACAGGAGGGAACACTGAAGCTTTCTTT
TRBJ2-7,NA,TRBD2,TRBV28,CASSLFPGGRYEQYF,TGTGCCAGCAGTTTATTCCCGGGGGGGAGGTACGAGCAGTACTTC
TRBJ1-1,NA,TRBD1,TRBV28,CASGGAGQGAAEAFF,TGTGCCAGCGGCGGGGCGGGACAGGGGGCGGCTGAAGCTTTCTTT
TRBJ2-7,NA,NA,TRBV30,CAWGQYEQYF,TGTGCCTGGGGACAGTACGAGCAGTACTTC
TRBJ2-7,few,TRBD2,TRBV2,CASSAGGGSYEQYF,TGTGCCAGCAGTGCGGGGGGTGGTTCCTACGAGCAGTACTTC
TRBJ2-4,large,NA,TRBV4-1,CASSQDSLAKNIQYF,TGCGCCAGCAGCCAAGACAGCCTAGCCAAAAACATTCAGTACTTC
TRBJ2-3,NA,TRBD2,TRBV19,CASSTLAGSTDTQYF,TGTGCCAGTAGCACACTAGCGGGGAGCACAGATACGCAGTATTTT
TRBJ2-1,few,NA,TRBV28,CASSTSGARRGYEQFF,TGTGCCAGCAGTACCTCCGGGGCCCGCCGGGGGTATGAGCAGTTCTTC
TRBJ1-5,NA,NA,TRBV4-1,CASSQENSNQPQHF,TGCGCCAGCAGCCAAGAAAATAGCAATCAGCCCCAGCATTTT
TRBJ1-4,NA,NA,TRBV5-1,CASSLAGEKLFF,TGCGCCAGCAGCTTGGCGGGTGAAAAACTGTTTTTT
TRBJ1-2,NA,NA,TRBV5-4,CASSATGTWPYGYTF,TGTGCCAGCAGCGCAACCGGGACTTGGCCCTATGGCTACACCTTC
TRBJ2-3,NA,NA,TRBV27,CASSPAARVDVVGDTQYF,TGTGCCAGCAGTCCCGCTGCCCGGGTGGATGTCGTTGGAGATACGCAGTATTTT
TRBJ2-7,few,NA,TRBV28,CASKGKYEQYF,TGTGCCAGCAAAGGGAAGTACGAGCAGTACTTC
TRBJ1-4,NA,NA,TRBV29-1,CSVEQGGKLFF,TGCAGCGTTGAACAGGGTGGAAAACTGTTTTTT
TRBJ2-1,NA,NA,TRBV3-1/TRBV3-2,CASSHRTITSSYNEQFF,TGTGCCAGCAGCCACCGGACTATAACGAGCTCCTACAATGAGCAGTTCTTC
TRBJ2-7,NA,TRBD1,TRBV7-2,CASSLELRQGAHEQYF,TGTGCCAGCAGCTTAGAACTGAGACAGGGGGCCCACGAGCAGTACTTC
TRBJ2-7,few,NA,TRBV12-3/TRBV12-4,CASSSDTLYEQYF,TGTGCCAGCAGTTCCGACACTCTCTACGAGCAGTACTTC
TRBJ1-6,NA,NA,TRBV5-4,CASSLRQEPNSPLHF,TGTGCCAGCAGCTTGCGGCAGGAGCCTAATTCACCCCTCCACTTT
TRBJ2-1,NA,NA,TRBV5-6,CASSLFSFVSSYNEQFF,TGTGCCAGCAGCTTGTTTTCTTTCGTGAGCTCCTACAATGAGCAGTTCTTC
TRBJ1-2,NA,TRBD1,TRBV7-6,CASSSMIGQGGGNGYTF,TGTGCCAGCAGCTCCATGATCGGACAGGGTGGTGGGAATGGCTACACCTTC
TRBJ2-1,NA,NA,TRBV14,CASSRYGDGPYNEQFF,TGTGCCAGCAGCCGGTACGGGGACGGGCCCTACAATGAGCAGTTCTTC
TRBJ2-7,few,NA,TRBV23-1,CASSHPGAYEQYF,TGCGCCAGCAGTCATCCAGGGGCCTACGAGCAGTACTTC
TRBJ2-3,NA,TRBD2,TRBV14,CASSLETSGGPDTQYF,TGTGCCAGCAGCCTAGAGACTAGCGGGGGTCCAGATACGCAGTATTTT
TRBJ2-5,NA,NA,TRBV4-1,CASSQDIAGWETQYF,TGCGCCAGCAGCCAAGATATAGCAGGGTGGGAGACCCAGTACTTC
TRBJ1-2,once,NA,TRBV27,CASAGDTNYGYTF,TGTGCCAGCGCCGGGGATACTAACTATGGCTACACCTTC
TRBJ1-6,NA,NA,TRBV5-5,CASSSLYRQVNSPLHF,TGTGCCAGCAGCTCCCTATACCGACAGGTTAATTCACCCCTCCACTTT
TRBJ2-1,NA,NA,TRBV5-4,CASSPPSYNEQFF,TGTGCCAGCAGCCCCCCCTCCTACAATGAGCAGTTCTTC
TRBJ1-1,NA,TRBD1,TRBV28,CASSTHTGGVLGAFF,TGTGCCAGCAGTACCCACACAGGGGGCGTTTTGGGGGCTTTCTTT
TRBJ1-6,few,TRBD1,TRBV27,CASSLGTGDSPLHF,TGTGCCAGCAGTTTGGGGACAGGGGATTCACCCCTCCACTTT
TRBJ2-2,large,NA,TRBV7-3,CASSSGGANTGELFF,TGTGCCAGCAGCTCTGGGGGGGCCAACACCGGGGAGCTGTTTTTT
TRBJ2-5,NA,NA,TRBV4-1,CASSQTQETQYF,TGCGCCAGCAGCCAAACCCAAGAGACCCAGTACTTC
TRBJ1-2,NA,NA,TRBV24-1,CATEDRSEGYTF,TGTGCCACCGAAGACAGGTCGGAGGGCTACACCTTC
TRBJ2-7,few,NA,TRBV12-3/TRBV12-4,CASREGSGLQQYF,TGTGCCAGCAGGGAGGGTAGCGGCCTGCAGCAGTACTTC